This TCR beta chain was found in a study of blood T cells in healthy people across ages. Sample-barcoded 5' priming and a J-beta primer mix drove a second PCR of about 6 to 12 cycles. TCRdb re-called the 5' RACE reads with MiXCR, one entry per CDR3 protein. The sample includes roughly 800,000 distinct CDR3 sequences, 25% to 30% of them seen just once. V lost 7 bases and J 3 bases, leaving 4 bases between the germline ends. The CDR3 spans 11 residues. This clonotype was picked up a small number of times. The data also belong to a second study, concerning T cells of mothers and their children.

This sequence joins TRBV12-3 or TRBV12-4 and TRBJ1-5; D is undetermined. The sample taken for sequencing was blood. The receptor was isolated from a boy aged 10-17 years in good health. CDR3 loop: CASTPNQPQHF. Written as DNA, the CDR3 is TGTGCCAGCACCCCCAATCAGCCCCAGCATTTT.